What follows describes a single TCR beta chain. In the study's own analysis: Reference gene primer amplification gave nucleated cell count estimates. Assay used: immunoSEQ multiplex PCR; TCRdb lists only in-frame clones, some missing. From that table come the V and J calls and clone size; the DNA was used to work out D and trimming. This table has 110,000 to 150,000 clones, 65% to 90% appearing once. These data belong to a study of blood T cell repertoires in COVID-19. Study context: Both acute and convalescent COVID-19 samples were obtained from the United States, Italy and Spain.

Germline CDR1 WSHSY, CDR2 SAAADI. The ends lost 2 bases at V and 3 bases at J; junction bases unmatched: 0. This CDR3 has 13 residues. The TCR originated in a man aged 50 to 59 with acute or convalescent COVID-19. This chain uses TRBV10-2 with TRBJ2-7; TRBD2 agrees at 8 bases. The sample consisted of peripheral blood. DNA for the CDR3: TGCGCCAGCAGTGAGCGGGAGGGCTACGAGCAGTACTTC. It is translated as CASSEREGYEQYF.